This T cell receptor (beta chain) was found in a study of beta chain features in type 1 diabetes. Overall study context: Age and gender were similar between patients and healthy donors, as were cell yields. Researchers looked at fewer than 120,000,000 sorted cells across all samples. Study outcomes and limitations: Within patients, naive, central memory and Treg TCRB repertoires seemed more similar than within healthy donors. Shortening of TCRB CDR3s, moderate but significant, appeared in all four CD4+ subsets of Type 1 diabetes patients.

Every bit of the isolated RNA underwent reverse transcription, so sequencing read expressed TCRB transcripts. There were approximately 3.5 million reads on average in the naive, central memory and regulatory T cell samples. This table comes from immunoSEQ multiplex PCR, and its TCRdb copy is limited to in-frame clones, with some not included. In the table there are under 250,000 clones, around 13% of which are singletons. Germline assignment: CDR1 LNHDA and CDR2 SQIVND (reference sequence). Losses at the gene ends were 8 bases for V and 5 bases for J; bases not matched to a gene: 10. The CDR3 totals 14 residues. This clone turned up a few times. Its cognate antigen is unknown.

The TCR comes from a man between 25 and 39 years old with type 1 diabetes. The chain is built from TRBV19 and TRBJ2-7; 9 bases align to TRBD1. Material for sequencing was naive CD4+ T cells from blood. CDR3 sequence: CASSTGTGFDEQYF. CDR3 sequence (DNA): TGTGCCAGTTCCACCGGGACAGGGTTCGACGAGCAGTACTTC.